This T cell receptor (beta chain) was observed in a study of blood T cell repertoires in COVID-19. In the study overall: The United States, Italy and Spain supplied acute and convalescent COVID-19 samples. Sources were T cells, B-cell-depleted T cells, or PBMCs; the material itself was cDNA or gDNA.

This clone was counted a single time. Authors' analysis steps: The assay estimated nucleated cells by amplifying reference gene primers. Repertoires were generated with immunoSEQ multiplex PCR, while TCRdb's copy carries only in-frame clones and drops some. V, J and clone size were drawn from that table, and D and trimming were deduced from the DNA. The sample carries around 250,000 clones, nearly 90% recorded once. Germline-derived CDR1 and CDR2 are KGHDR and SFDVKD. V dropped 7 bases and J dropped 2 bases, with 17 bases sitting between them. CDR3 length: 15 amino acids. This chain connects TRBV24-1 to TRBJ2-7, with D possibly matching TRBD1 (6 bases). This receptor was taken from a human donor in a cohort sampled during active COVID-19. The sequencing sample was made of peripheral blood. CDR3 loop: CATSAHQGTTYEQYF. The CDR3 DNA follows: TGTGCCACCAGCGCCCACCAGGGGACCACCTACGAGCAGTACTTC.